The rows below give T cell receptor beta chains drawn from one sample of a study of T cell responses to AZD1222 COVID-19 vaccine. TCRdb's table, derived via immunoSEQ multiplex PCR, lists solely in-frame clones and lacks some. The table shows under 130,000 clones, with nearly 90% occurring only once. The source material was peripheral blood, sampled 28 days after the second AZD1222 dose. Receptors originate from an adult who received the AZD1222 COVID-19 vaccine. Both conserved end residues are part of each CDR3. The order of the fields is V gene, J gene, clone size, D gene, CDR3 DNA, CDR3 protein. The D gene is left open where the match is weak. Clone size is given for some rows only: seen once, a few or many times, or a class if the clone is expanded.

>TRBV11-2|TRBJ2-5|-|-
TGTGCCAGCAGCTTTGCGGGATGGGAGACCCAGTACTTC
CASSFAGWETQYF
>TRBV11-2|TRBJ2-7|-|TRBD1
TGTGCCAGCAGCTGGACAGGGGCCGGCGAGCAGTACTTC
CASSWTGAGEQYF
>TRBV7-8|TRBJ1-1|few|-
TGTGCCAGCAGCTCAGTCAGGGGTACTGAAGCTTTCTTT
CASSSVRGTEAFF
>TRBV28|TRBJ1-1|-|-
TGTGCCAGCAGGCCACCGGGAACCCTTCGGGTGAACACTGAAGCTTTCTTT
CASRPPGTLRVNTEAFF
>TRBV6-2/TRBV6-3|TRBJ1-5|-|-
TGTGCCAGCAGTTACGCTAGCAGGGCTGGCAATCAGCCCCAGCATTTT
CASSYASRAGNQPQHF
>TRBV25-1|TRBJ2-7|-|TRBD2
TGTGCCCTGACACTAGCGGGAGCAGACGAGCAGTACTTC
CALTLAGADEQYF
>TRBV28|TRBJ1-3|-|TRBD1
TGTGCCAGCAGTTTATACGCGACAGGGGTCGTTGACACCATATATTTT
CASSLYATGVVDTIYF
>TRBV10-2|TRBJ1-5|once|-
TGCGCCAGCAGTGAGTCACTGGCTCTTCAGCCCCAGCATTTT
CASSESLALQPQHF
>TRBV7-2|TRBJ2-7|few|TRBD1
TGTGCCAGCAGCTTGAGGGACAGAAACTACGAGCAGTACTTC
CASSLRDRNYEQYF
>TRBV28|TRBJ1-5|-|-
TGTGCCAGCAGTTTACCTGGTCAGCCCCAGCATTTT
CASSLPGQPQHF
>TRBV5-1|TRBJ2-1|-|TRBD1
TGCGCCAGCAGCTTGGCCGGGACAGGGTCCGGCAATGAGCAGTTCTTC
CASSLAGTGSGNEQFF
>TRBV5-1|TRBJ2-3|-|TRBD1
TGCGCCAGCAGCTTGGTCGCCGGGACAGGGCTTAATGGAGATACGCAGTATTTT
CASSLVAGTGLNGDTQYF
>TRBV24-1|TRBJ2-2|-|TRBD1
TGTGCCACCAGTGATTTAGGGACAGGGACCTCGAACACCGGGGAGCTGTTTTTT
CATSDLGTGTSNTGELFF
>TRBV16|TRBJ1-3|-|-
TGTGCCAGCAGCCAAGGAGGGGCGTCTGGAAACACCATATATTTT
CASSQGGASGNTIYF
>TRBV13|TRBJ1-2|-|-
TGTGCCAGCAGCTCAAGGGACACTAACTATGGCTACACCTTC
CASSSRDTNYGYTF
>TRBV28|TRBJ2-7|-|TRBD2
TGTGCCAGCACCCAAACTAGCGGGAACCTCTACGAGCAGTACTTC
CASTQTSGNLYEQYF
>TRBV6-2/TRBV6-3|TRBJ2-5|-|TRBD2
TGTGCCAGCACCCCCGCGGGGGATGTAGAGACCCAGTACTTC
CASTPAGDVETQYF
>TRBV27|TRBJ1-1|-|-
TGTGCCAGCAGTTCAACCGGGACGGTGAACACTGAAGCTTTCTTT
CASSSTGTVNTEAFF
>TRBV12-3/TRBV12-4|TRBJ2-7|-|-
TGTGCCAGCAAGCCCGACTCGGTCGAGCAGTACTTC
CASKPDSVEQYF
>TRBV14|TRBJ1-1|-|-
TGTGCCAGCAGCCCTAATCCTGGGAACACTGAAGCTTTCTTT
CASSPNPGNTEAFF
>TRBV18|TRBJ2-1|-|-
TGTGCCAGCTCGCCCGGGACCGGGCAGTTCTTC
CASSPGTGQFF
>TRBV15|TRBJ2-7|-|TRBD2
TGTGCCACCAGCCCGCGGACGGTAGCGGGAGGTTACGAGCAGTACTTC
CATSPRTVAGGYEQYF
>TRBV27|TRBJ1-2|-|-
TGTGCCAGCGGAGAGATTTATGGCTACACCTTC
CASGEIYGYTF
>TRBV12-2|TRBJ2-3|-|-
TGTGCAAGTCGCTTAGGGCTAGCAGACAGCACAGATACGCAGTATTTT
CASRLGLADSTDTQYF
>TRBV7-2|TRBJ1-3|-|TRBD1
TGTGCCAGCAGCTTAGCCTCCTCCGCGCGGGGACAGGGGAACTCTGGAAACACCATATATTTT
CASSLASSARGQGNSGNTIYF
>TRBV29-1|TRBJ2-3|once|-
TGCAGCGTTGAAGAGGGAGAGCGGCCCACAGATACGCAGTATTTT
CSVEEGERPTDTQYF
>TRBV29-1|TRBJ2-1|-|-
TGCAGCGTTGAACTAGGAGCCGGGAACTACAATGAGCAGTTCTTC
CSVELGAGNYNEQFF
>TRBV28|TRBJ2-7|-|-
TGTGCCAGCAGCAACCCTGGACATCTCTCCTACGAGCAGTACTTC
CASSNPGHLSYEQYF
>TRBV28|TRBJ2-7|-|TRBD1
TGTGCCAGCAGTTCCGACAGGGTCCACTCATTC
CASSSDRVHSF
>TRBV5-6|TRBJ2-1|-|-
TGTGCCAGCAGGGTAGGGACTGGAACCTACAATGAGCAGTTCTTC
CASRVGTGTYNEQFF
>TRBV12-3/TRBV12-4|TRBJ2-5|-|-
TGTGCCAGCGCCTCGGGGGAGACCCAGTACTTC
CASASGETQYF
>TRBV3-1/TRBV3-2|TRBJ2-7|-|-
TGTGCCAGCAGCCAGTCCGGGGCCTCCTACGAGCAGTACTTC
CASSQSGASYEQYF
>TRBV2|TRBJ1-1|-|-
TGTGCCAGCAGTGTAGACATGAACACTGAAGCTTTCTTT
CASSVDMNTEAFF
>TRBV28|TRBJ2-7|once|TRBD1
TGTGCCAGCAGTCCGAGGGACAGGGTCACCTACGAGCAGTACTTC
CASSPRDRVTYEQYF
>TRBV28|TRBJ1-2|once|-
TGTGCCAGCAGTTTTCAGGGGCCCTTTAGGTATGGCTACACCTTC
CASSFQGPFRYGYTF
>TRBV19|TRBJ2-1|few|TRBD2
TGTGCCAGTAGTATTTTGGGGGAGGGCCAGGGCAATGAGCAGTTCTTC
CASSILGEGQGNEQFF
>TRBV27|TRBJ2-1|-|TRBD2
TGTGCCAGCAGTTCCACCAGCGGGAGCTCCTACAATGAGCAGTTCTTC
CASSSTSGSSYNEQFF
>TRBV28|TRBJ1-5|-|-
TGTGCCAGCAGTTGGGGGCGAAACTTCAATCAGCCCCAGCATTTT
CASSWGRNFNQPQHF
>TRBV11-3|TRBJ2-2|once|TRBD2
TGTGCCAGCAGCGCCAGCCGGGGGGCCGGGGAGCTGTTTTTT
CASSASRGAGELFF
>TRBV5-1|TRBJ2-7|-|TRBD1
TGCGCCAGCAGCTTCGGACAGGGGGGGGGCGAGCAGTACTTC
CASSFGQGGGEQYF
>TRBV19|TRBJ1-3|-|TRBD1
TGTGCCAGTAGTATAGATCGGGACAGCTCTGGAAACACCATATATTTT
CASSIDRDSSGNTIYF
>TRBV10-3|TRBJ2-7|-|-
TGTGCCATCAGTGAGAGCTCCTACGAGCAGTACTTC
CAISESSYEQYF
>TRBV4-2|TRBJ1-1|-|-
TGTGCCAGCAGCCAAGGGCGGGGGGCTTGGACTGAAGCTTTCTTT
CASSQGRGAWTEAFF
>TRBV18|TRBJ1-5|-|TRBD1
TGTGCCAGCTCACCTGACAGGGGAAATCAGCCCCAGCATTTT
CASSPDRGNQPQHF
>TRBV3-1/TRBV3-2|TRBJ2-7|-|-
TGTGCCAGCAGCCAAGTCTCCCTCGGAGGGTACGAGCAGTACTTC
CASSQVSLGGYEQYF
>TRBV3-1/TRBV3-2|TRBJ1-6|-|-
TGTGCCAGCAGCCAATCAGTATATAATTCACCCCTCCACTTT
CASSQSVYNSPLHF